This section outlines one T cell receptor beta chain sequence together with its context. Antigen unknown. This sample is drawn from a study of cytomegalovirus exposure and HLA in healthy donors. Libraries were prepared by immunoSEQ multiplex PCR; TCRdb keeps only in-frame clonotypes and omits some of them. In the table there are 150,000 to 200,000 clones, roughly 95% of which are singletons. This CDR3 is 16 amino acids long. CDR1 and CDR2 (germline): LNHDA, SQIVND (reference sequence). V was clipped by 2 bases and J by 4 bases; unmatched bases: 9. Study observations and caveats: Many donors shared some public TCRs, even though most TCR sequences were rare.

The chain has TRBV19 and TRBJ1-1; 8 positions match TRBD1. The sequencing input was PBMCs. The source is a woman younger than 35 in good health and CMV-seronegative. The CDR3 sequence is CASSIRGTGWGTEAFF. In nucleotides, the CDR3 is TGTGCCAGTAGTATAAGGGGGACAGGATGGGGCACTGAAGCTTTCTTT.